This TCR beta chain was retrieved from a study of cytomegalovirus exposure and HLA in healthy donors. Here immunoSEQ multiplex PCR was the method, and the copy in TCRdb shows in-frame clones only, minus some. Of 250,000 to 350,000 clones listed, 80% to 90% were seen once; the top ten hold about 0.8%. Germline V gives CDR1 MNHEY, CDR2 SVGAGI. This CDR3 contains 11 residues. V gave up 8 bases and J gave up 9 bases, with 11 bases separating them. As to this clone: Its antigen remains unidentified.

Study-wide results and caveats: Clusters of TCRs from the first cohort tended to co-occur in the approximately 120 validation repertoires (as a later analysis found). Rare TCR sequences dominated, though some public TCRs recurred in many donors. The study put some 160 TCR beta chains on its list as cytomegalovirus-associated. In vitro experiments confirmed that three CMV-associated chains were specific for CMV antigens.

This sequence originates from a woman between 18 and 30 years old in good health and CMV-seronegative. The sample consisted of PBMCs. This chain links TRBV6-5 with TRBJ1-5, with D perhaps matching TRBD1 (6 bases). The CDR3 is CASGDNGPQHF. The DNA for the CDR3 is TGTGCCAGCGGGGACAACGGGCCCCAGCATTTT.